Shown below are 25 T cell receptor beta chains from a single sample sequenced in a study of regulatory T cells in long-lasting Graves disease. Researchers made TCR beta libraries by using iRepertoire HTBI primers and running Arm-PCR on CDR3 regions. From the multiplex PCR reads, TCRdb called clonotypes with MiXCR, one entry per CDR3 protein. The table includes a few hundred thousand distinct CDR3 sequences, approximately 23% detected once. Time point defined: persistent/refractory GD, antithyroid drugs over 5 years with positive TRAb. From PBMCs, RNA was extracted and then used to make the TCR library. The sample here was peripheral blood mononuclear cells (PBMCs), taken when the disease was refractory, from a patient treated with antithyroid drugs. These receptors came from a female donor with Graves disease.

Of note for this clonotype: Possible read error: a much larger clone is one base away. The rearrangement links TRBV7-9 to TRBJ2-7; no firm D call. CDR3 length: 14 amino acids. The germline V gene encodes CDR1 SEHNR and CDR2 FQNEAQ (reference sequence). Trimming pared 4 bases from V and 2 bases from J, leaving 12 bases between. CDR3 bases: TGTGCCAGCAGCTACGACACCGGCCCCTACGAGCAGTACTTC. Encoded protein: CASSYDTGPYEQYF. Using reference TRBV7-9 and TRBJ2-7 for the parts outside the CDR3, the full variable domain is DTGVSQNPRHKITKRGQNVTFRCDPISEHNRLYWYRQTLGQGPEFLTYFQNEAQLEKSRLLSDRFSAERPKGSFSTLEIQRTEQGDSAMYLCASSYDTGPYEQYFGPGTRLTVT.

This clonotype was detected once. This sequence may be a read error, since a much larger clone differs from it by one base. The rearrangement links TRBV29-1 to TRBJ1-1; unclear D gene. The CDR3 runs to 13 residues. The germline V gene encodes CDR1 SQVTM and CDR2 ANQGSEA. The CDR3 nucleotides read TGCAGCGTTGAAATACAGCAGAACACTGGAGCTTTCTTT. Translation: CSVEIQQNTGAFF.

This clonotype came up a few times. A much larger clonotype is one base distant, so this may be a read error. This sequence joins TRBV28 and TRBJ1-5; the D gene is possibly TRBD1 (5 bases). This CDR3 contains 14 residues. Germline-derived CDR1 and CDR2 are MDHEN and SYDVKM. This CDR3 is CASKSTGGNRPQHF. The CDR3 DNA reads as TGTGCCAGCAAATCAACAGGAGGCAATCGGCCCCAGCATTTT.

This clonotype was recorded at least ten times. This chain's CDR3 is CARGRAEDTEAFF. The CDR3 nucleotides read TGTGCCAGGGGGAGGGCAGAGGACACTGAAGCTTTCTTT. V is TRBV2 and J is TRBJ1-1; D is unclear. The CDR3 has 13 residues. V was shortened by 9 bases and J by 3 bases, with 14 bases between the two germline ends. CDR1 is SNHLY, CDR2 FYNNEI, per germline.

This clonotype has ten or more counts. The chain has TRBV6-1 and TRBJ2-2; D gene ambiguous. This CDR3 comprises 11 residues. CDR1 is MNHNS, CDR2 SASEGT, per germline. V dropped 8 bases and J dropped 3 bases, with 4 bases sitting between them. The CDR3 coding sequence is TGTGCCAGCGAACACACCGGGGAGCTGTTTTTT. Translated: CASEHTGELFF.

This clonotype was seen ten or more times. J is TRBJ2-5 and V is TRBV6-2 or TRBV6-3, with a tentative D call TRBD2 (6 bases). The CDR3 has 14 amino acids. Per germline, CDR1 MNHEY and CDR2 SVGEGT. Trimming removed 5 bases at V and 5 bases at J, with 15 bases between. The CDR3 nucleotides are TGTGCCAGCAGTGAAGGAGGGTCGGGGGAGACCCAGTACTTC. Translating gives CASSEGGSGETQYF.

The V and J genes are TRBV28 and TRBJ2-7; no definite D call. Germline V gene data show CDR1 as MDHEN and CDR2 as SYDVKM. V was trimmed by 1 base and J by 6 bases, leaving 10 bases between them. The CDR3 extends over 13 amino acids. CDR3 nucleotide sequence: TGTGCCAGCAGTTTATCCCCTGTGAGCGAGCAGTACTTC. It specifies CASSLSPVSEQYF.

This clonotype was counted only a few times. The DNA of the CDR3 is TGCGCCAGCTCCATGAGGCTCCTAAAGGAGTACTTC. Protein: CASSMRLLKEYF. The chain recombines TRBV10-1 with TRBJ2-7; D is unresolved. CDR3 length: 12 residues. The V gene lost 8 bases and the J gene lost 11 bases, with 19 bases spanning the gap. Germline lookup yields CDR1 WNHNN and CDR2 SYGVQD (reference sequence).

This chain joins TRBV20-1 and TRBJ2-1, with 10 bases matching TRBD2. The CDR3 loop spans 13 amino acids. Losses at the gene ends were 6 bases for V and 6 bases for J; bases not matched to a gene: 5. Germline CDR1 is DFQATT and CDR2 is SNEGSKA (reference sequence). CDR3 DNA sequence: TGCAGTGCCAGGACTAGCGGCGTCAATGAGCAGTTCTTC. It yields the protein CSARTSGVNEQFF.

The rearrangement uses TRBV28 and TRBJ2-7, with 11 nucleotides matching TRBD1. V trimming: 4 bases; J trimming: 3 bases; junction bases outside the gene matches: 5. Germline assignment: CDR1 MDHEN and CDR2 SYDVKM. This CDR3 has 15 amino acids. The CDR3 loop is CASSSGTGGFYEQYF. The DNA of the CDR3 is TGTGCCAGCAGTTCCGGGACAGGGGGATTCTACGAGCAGTACTTC.

The chain has TRBV7-2 and TRBJ2-2; D perhaps matches TRBD1 (6 bases). V was pared by 5 bases and J by 3 bases, with 13 bases between. CDR1 and CDR2 from the germline V gene are SGHTA and FQGNSA. This CDR3 spans 15 amino acids. CDR3 nucleotides: TGTGCCAGCAGCCTTAAGGGACACTACACCGGGGAGCTGTTTTTT. It yields the protein CASSLKGHYTGELFF.

The sample holds a few counts of this clonotype. V and J are TRBV6-2 or TRBV6-3 and TRBJ2-1; D may be TRBD2 (6 bases). CDR1 and CDR2 (germline): MNHEY, SVGEGT. This CDR3 region has 14 residues. Trimming shortened V by 5 bases and J by 12 bases, and 20 bases separated the two germline ends. The CDR3 nucleotides read TGTGCCAGCAGTCCTAGCGTCCCACCTGGAGGGCAGTTCTTC. Translating gives CASSPSVPPGGQFF.

This clonotype was counted between two and nine times. At one end the junction does not follow the germline gene, possibly because of a read error. The CDR3 loop reads CASSLGSGRQETQYF. The DNA of the CDR3 is TGTGCTAGCAGCTTAGGTAGCGGGAGGCAAGAGACCCAGTACTTC. V and J are TRBV7-7 and TRBJ2-5; 10 bases line up with TRBD2. Per germline, CDR1 SSHAT and CDR2 FNYEAQ (reference sequence). The CDR3 consists of 15 residues.

This clonotype showed up just a few times. The chain uses TRBV10-3 and TRBJ2-7; 8 bases are a match to TRBD1. This CDR3 spans 14 amino acids. Germline CDR1 is ENHRY and CDR2 is SYGVKD. V lost 8 bases and J lost 3; bases outside the gene matches: 9. The CDR3 loop reads CAIAPGQDSYEQYF. For the CDR3, the DNA is TGTGCCATCGCCCCGGGACAGGACAGCTACGAGCAGTACTTC.

The chain recombines TRBV4-3 with TRBJ1-5, with unresolved D. Trimming removed 0 bases at V and 1 base at J, with 16 bases between. This CDR3 spans 18 amino acids. Germline V gives CDR1 LGHNA, CDR2 YSLEER. Written as DNA, the CDR3 is TGCGCCAGCAGCCAAGATGTGCCCAGGAGGAACAGCAATCAGCCCCAGCATTTT. It codes for CASSQDVPRRNSNQPQHF.

On this clonotype itself: Possible read error: a much larger clone is one base away. The genes are TRBV6-2 or TRBV6-3 and TRBJ1-5; 8 bases are shared with TRBD1. This CDR3 has 15 amino acids. CDR1 and CDR2 (germline): MNHEY, SVGEGT. V dropped 4 bases and J dropped 6; count of bases not matched to a gene: 8. The CDR3 DNA reads TGTGCCAGCAGTTGCAAGGCAGGGGGCGGTCAGCCCCAGCATTTT. Residues: CASSCKAGGGQPQHF.

This clonotype came up many times. The chain links TRBV27 to TRBJ1-5; D gene ambiguous. Trimming took 2 bases from V and 5 from J, leaving 10 bases between them. This CDR3 has 14 amino acids. Germline V gene sequence: CDR1 MNHEY, CDR2 SMNVEV (reference sequence). The CDR3 region has the DNA TGTGCCAGCAGTTTACGAGGCCCCGATCAGCCCCAGCATTTT. Protein sequence: CASSLRGPDQPQHF.

At least ten counts were recorded for this clonotype. V usage is TRBV29-1 and J usage is TRBJ2-6; D not certain. Trimming cost V 5 bases and J 0 bases, with 5 bases left between them. CDR3 length equals 13 residues. The V gene's germline CDR1 is SQVTM and CDR2 ANQGSEA. The CDR3 DNA is TGCAGCGTTTATCCCTCTGGGGCCAACGTCCTGACTTTC. Protein: CSVYPSGANVLTF.

This clonotype was detected many times. The V gene is TRBV6-1, the J gene TRBJ1-6; D perhaps matches TRBD1 (6 bases). Between the trimmed V and J ends, which lost 11 bases and 7 bases, there was a span of 15 bases. Germline V gives CDR1 MNHNS, CDR2 SASEGT. The CDR3 runs 13 residues. CDR3 nucleotides: TGTGCCGGGAAGGACAGCGGAAATTCACCCCTCCACTTT. Translation gives CAGKDSGNSPLHF.

The chain has TRBV5-6 and TRBJ1-5; no clear D. V was shortened by 3 bases and J by 4 bases, with 11 bases between the two germline ends. Germline V lookup: CDR1 SGHDT, CDR2 YYEEEE. This CDR3 is 14 amino acids long. The CDR3 sequence: CASSSLSPNQPQHF. Written as DNA, the CDR3 is TGTGCCAGCAGCTCCCTTTCCCCAAATCAGCCCCAGCATTTT.

The chain has TRBV7-2 and TRBJ2-7; 7 bases map to TRBD2. The germline V gene encodes CDR1 SGHTA and CDR2 FQGNSA. The CDR3 runs 16 residues. Trimming cost V 3 bases and J 3 bases; bases outside gene matches: 11. DNA of the CDR3: TGTGCCAGCAGCTTCAGTCGCACTAGCGCGAGCTACGAGCAGTACTTC. This encodes CASSFSRTSASYEQYF. Full variable domain (remainder filled in from reference TRBV7-2 and TRBJ2-7): GAGVSQSPSNKVTEKGKDVELRCDPISGHTALYWYRQSLGQGLEFLIYFQGNSAPDKSGLPSDRFSAERTGGSVSTLTIQRTQQEDSAVYLCASSFSRTSASYEQYFGPGTRLTVT.

This clonotype occurred many times. V is TRBV27 and J is TRBJ2-5; no reliable D call. Germline V lookup: CDR1 MNHEY, CDR2 SMNVEV (reference sequence). This CDR3 region has 15 residues. With 0 bases removed from V and 5 bases from J, the gap between germline ends came to 13 bases. CDR3 residues: CASSLSIWSAETQYF. CDR3 bases: TGTGCCAGCAGTTTATCAATTTGGTCCGCGGAGACCCAGTACTTC.

This clonotype was recorded at least ten times. The chain is built from TRBV28 and TRBJ1-3; TRBD1 matches 10 bases. V lost 5 bases to trimming and J lost 3 bases; unmatched junction nucleotides: 7. Germline values: CDR1 MDHEN, CDR2 SYDVKM. CDR3 size: 16 residues. The DNA of the CDR3 is TGTGCCAGCAGTGTTGACAGGGGGCAGGTTGGAAACACCATATATTTT. Translation gives CASSVDRGQVGNTIYF.

This clonotype was seen only a few times. This chain uses TRBV7-2 with TRBJ1-5; 7 bases are a match to TRBD1. Germline loops: CDR1 SGHTA, CDR2 FQGNSA. Losses at the gene ends were 6 bases for V and 5 bases for J; bases not matched to a gene: 7. The CDR3 consists of 14 residues. The CDR3 is CASRRPGQYQPQHF. The CDR3 DNA reads TGTGCCAGCAGACGACCGGGACAGTATCAGCCCCAGCATTTT.

This clonotype was recorded at least ten times. The genes are TRBV6-2 or TRBV6-3 and TRBJ1-2; 8 bases agree with TRBD1. CDR3 size: 15 residues. Germline CDR1 reads MNHEY; CDR2 reads SVGEGT. The V gene end was trimmed by 0 bases and the J gene end by 6 bases; junction bases not matched to a gene: 6. The CDR3 is CASSYSTGQAHGYTF. CDR3 sequence (DNA): TGTGCCAGCAGTTACTCTACGGGACAGGCGCATGGCTACACCTTC.